A single T cell receptor beta chain is shown here with its context. Its specificity is not known. The V and J ends lost 5 bases and 3 bases respectively, with 10 bases between them. The CDR3 runs 12 residues. CDR1 and CDR2 (germline): SQVTM, ANQGSEA. This entry is derived from a study of cytomegalovirus exposure and HLA in healthy donors. This PCR relied on a set of 60 Vbeta primers and 13 Jbeta primers. The assay was immunoSEQ multiplex PCR, and TCRdb's table has in-frame clones only and misses some. The sample consists of roughly 120,000 clones, around 80% of them appearing once. Study-wide results and caveats: Rare sequences made up most TCRs, while some public TCRs were found in many donors. In a later analysis, parvovirus B19, influenza, CMV and Epstein-Barr virus appeared linked to several top co-occurrence clusters.

The TCR comes from a woman in her 30s in good health and CMV-seronegative. The rearrangement joins TRBV29-1 to TRBJ2-5; D possibly corresponds to TRBD2 (5 bases). Sequencing was performed on PBMCs. CDR3 amino acids: CSVSGIEETQYF. The CDR3 coding sequence is TGCAGCGTTTCGGGGATTGAAGAGACCCAGTACTTC.